This entry lists 13 T cell receptor beta chains sequenced from one sample in a study of T cells in women clearing cervical HPV infection. Using immunoSEQ multiplex PCR, the repertoire was profiled, and TCRdb retains in-frame clones only, with some absent. The data show 45,000 to 55,000 clones, and the top ten clones hold around 1.5%. Sequenced sample: blood buffy coat. Receptor source: a woman between 18 and 70 years old with a cervical HPV16 infection that either progressed to CIN3+ or cleared (not recorded which).

As to this clone: The DNA ends 3 residues before the CDR3 does, and the rest of the CDR3 is filled in from the germline J gene. The gene calls are TRBV5-1 and TRBJ2-2; D gene ambiguous. Deletions cut 4 bases from V and 5 bases from J, with 12 bases between. The germline CDR1 and CDR2 sequences are SGHRS and YFSETQ. The CDR3 is made up of 14 amino acids. CDR3 protein: CASSIYPDTGELFF. The sequenced CDR3 bases are TGCGCCAGCAGCATCTATCCCGATACCGGGGAG.

Concerning this clone: Germline and junction disagree at one end, which may indicate a read error. The CDR3 end falls 3 residues outside the read, so it is completed with the germline J gene. The chain couples TRBV4-2 to TRBJ1-1; no firm D call. The CDR3 is 14 residues long. Germline CDR1 LGHNA, CDR2 YNFKEQ. The CDR3 bases that were read are TGCGCCAGCAGCCAAGATGATCCCAGGTTTGAA. This sequence encodes CASSQDDPRFE. In full, the CDR3 is CASSQDDPRFEAFF.

As regards this clone: The CDR3 end lies 3 residues beyond the end of the read and is filled in from the germline J gene. The chain recombines TRBV20-1 with TRBJ2-7; 8 bases align to TRBD1. This CDR3 comprises 13 residues. Trimming took 4 bases from V and 5 from J; bases not matched to a gene: 7. Germline V lookup: CDR1 DFQATT, CDR2 SNEGSKA (reference sequence). The sequenced part of the CDR3 DNA is TGCAGTGCTAACAGGGACAGGACTAACGAG. Translating it yields CSANRDRTNE. The entire CDR3 is CSANRDRTNEQYF.

Regarding this clone: The CDR3 is cut off 3 residues early in the read; its end comes from the germline J gene. This chain links TRBV6-1 with TRBJ2-7; 9 bases line up with TRBD2. V dropped 4 bases and J dropped 6; count of bases not matched to a gene: 4. This CDR3 spans 13 amino acids. Germline assignment: CDR1 MNHNS and CDR2 SASEGT. CDR3 DNA (partial): TGTGCCAGCAGTGTGATAGCGGGAGCCGAG. Amino acid sequence: CASSVIAGAE. The whole CDR3 reads CASSVIAGAEQYF.

As for this clone: The CDR3 goes on 3 residues after the read ends, and that part is filled in from the germline J gene. The chain has TRBV7-2 and TRBJ1-2, with TRBD1 matching over 9 bases. The V segment lost 5 bases and the J segment 7 bases; nucleotides outside the gene matches: 5. In germline, CDR1 is SGHTA, CDR2 FQGNSA. This CDR3 is built from 13 residues. The CDR3 reads CASSLDRGRGYTF. CDR3 DNA (partial): TGTGCCAGCAGCCTGGACAGGGGTCGTGGC.

A word on this clone: The observed sequence ends 3 residues before the CDR3 terminus, with the missing tail filled in from the germline J gene. The chain is built from TRBV30 and TRBJ1-3; D gene uncertain. CDR1 and CDR2 (germline): GTSNPN, SVGIG (reference sequence). V was shortened by 2 bases and J by 1 base, with 12 bases between the two germline ends. The CDR3 has 15 residues. Partial CDR3 DNA: TGTGCCTGGAGTTTAGGGCAAAAATCTGGAAACACC. Its protein is CAWSLGQKSGNT. The CDR3 reads in full as CAWSLGQKSGNTIYF.

As to this clone: The CDR3 end falls 3 residues outside the read, so it is completed with the germline J gene. The chain combines TRBV20-1 with TRBJ2-5, with 8 positions matching TRBD2. Germline loops: CDR1 DFQATT, CDR2 SNEGSKA (reference sequence). This CDR3 has 14 residues. Trimming took 6 bases from V and 2 from J; bases not matched to a gene: 8. Partial CDR3 DNA: TGCAGTGCCCCGAGACTAGCGCTTCAAGAGACC. Translated: CSAPRLALQET. The full CDR3 protein reads CSAPRLALQETQYF.

Worth noting for this clone: The read finishes 3 residues shy of the CDR3 end, and the germline J gene is used to complete it. The chain carries TRBV28 and TRBJ2-3, with D maybe TRBD1 (5 bases). This CDR3 contains 15 residues. The germline V gene has CDR1 MDHEN and CDR2 SYDVKM. Trimming shortened V by 2 bases and J by 3 bases, and 12 bases separated the two germline ends. CDR3 residues: CASSLEQERTDTQYF. The DNA read from the CDR3 is TGTGCCAGCAGTTTAGAACAGGAAAGGACAGATACG.

Remarks on this clone: The CDR3 goes on 3 residues after the read ends, and that part is filled in from the germline J gene. This chain links TRBV4-1 with TRBJ2-5, with a possible D match to TRBD2 (7 bases). CDR1 and CDR2 (germline): MGHRA, YSYEKL. Trimming shortened V by 3 bases and J by 2 bases, and 16 bases separated the two germline ends. The CDR3 sequence is 16 residues long. This CDR3 is CASSQWLAGAQETQYF. The CDR3 DNA, read in part, is TGCGCCAGCAGCCAGTGGTTGGCGGGGGCTCAAGAGACC.

Turning to this clone: The read finishes 3 residues shy of the CDR3 end, and the germline J gene is used to complete it. The J gene is TRBJ1-1, the V gene TRBV6-2 or TRBV6-3; possible D gene TRBD1, 5 bases. The V end lost 8 bases, the J end lost 5 bases, and 21 bases lay between the germline ends. This CDR3 has 15 residues. Germline values: CDR1 MNHEY, CDR2 SVGEGT. The DNA read from the CDR3 is TGTGCCAGCTTACTATCCGGGGGGACTGGGACTGAA. This sequence encodes CASLLSGGTGTE. The full CDR3 sequence reads CASLLSGGTGTEAFF.

To note about this clone: The read halts 3 residues ahead of the CDR3 end, with the missing end drawn from the germline J gene. The chain has TRBV30 and TRBJ1-3; weak D call: TRBD1 (5 bases). CDR1 and CDR2 (germline): GTSNPN, SVGIG (reference sequence). The CDR3 is made up of 14 amino acids. V lost 0 bases and J lost 4, with 10 bases in between. The CDR3 protein is CAWSVQEVGNTIYF. CDR3 DNA (partial): TGTGCCTGGAGTGTACAGGAGGTGGGAAACACC.

Points on this clone: The junction does not match germline at one end; this may be a read error. With the read ending 3 residues before the CDR3 end, the germline J gene is used to fill in that end. The chain combines TRBV4-2 with TRBJ1-6; tentative D call: TRBD1 (6 bases). Germline CDR1 and CDR2: LGHNA and YNFKEQ. The CDR3 runs 15 residues. CDR3 loop: CASSLVGGANSPLHF. CDR3 bases read: TGCGCCAGCAGCCTAGTGGGGGGGGCCAATTCACCC.

About this clone itself: The CDR3 extends 3 residues past the end of the read, so its final part is completed from the germline J gene. This chain joins TRBV5-1 and TRBJ2-5; the D gene is possibly TRBD2 (5 bases). The CDR3 sequence is 17 residues long. The V gene lost 0 bases and the J gene lost 1 base, with 16 bases spanning the gap. CDR1 SGHRS and CDR2 YFSETQ come from the germline V gene. Partial CDR3 DNA: TGCGCCAGCAGCTTGGCCAGAGGGCCCCGAATCCAAGAGACC. This gives the protein CASSLARGPRIQET. From start to end, the CDR3 is CASSLARGPRIQETQYF.